This TCR beta chain was obtained from a study of shared T cell receptors in the human thymus. TCRdb's copy holds only in-frame clones and misses some; the assay was immunoSEQ multiplex PCR. The sample has approximately 660,000 clones, roughly 90% seen once. Germline CDR1 reads SGHNT; CDR2 reads YYREEE (reference sequence). V shed 0 bases and J 5 bases; nucleotides not matched to a gene: 11. The CDR3 totals 17 residues. These data were also reused for a study on human thymus T cells. From that paper: Healthy Finnish infants undergoing corrective surgery for congenital heart defects provided the donor material.

The sequence derives from a boy under two years old with a congenital heart defect. The sample was thymocytes. The chain links TRBV5-4 to TRBJ2-1; 7 positions match TRBD2. CDR3 in amino acids: CASSLGPLSLADNEQFF. The CDR3 DNA is TGTGCCAGCAGCTTGGGGCCCCTCTCCCTAGCGGACAATGAGCAGTTCTTC.